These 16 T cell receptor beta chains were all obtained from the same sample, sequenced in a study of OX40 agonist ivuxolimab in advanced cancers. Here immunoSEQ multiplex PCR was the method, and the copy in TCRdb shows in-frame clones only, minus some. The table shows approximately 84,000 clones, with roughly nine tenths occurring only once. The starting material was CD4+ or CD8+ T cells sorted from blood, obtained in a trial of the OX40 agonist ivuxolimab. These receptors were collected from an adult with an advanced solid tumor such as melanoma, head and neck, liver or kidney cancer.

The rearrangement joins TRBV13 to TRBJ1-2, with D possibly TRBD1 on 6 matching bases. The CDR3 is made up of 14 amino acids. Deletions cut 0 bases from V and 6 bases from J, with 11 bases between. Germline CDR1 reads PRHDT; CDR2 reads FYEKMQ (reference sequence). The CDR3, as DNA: TGTGCCAGCAGCTTAGGAGACAGGACCCATGGCTACACCTTC. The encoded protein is CASSLGDRTHGYTF.

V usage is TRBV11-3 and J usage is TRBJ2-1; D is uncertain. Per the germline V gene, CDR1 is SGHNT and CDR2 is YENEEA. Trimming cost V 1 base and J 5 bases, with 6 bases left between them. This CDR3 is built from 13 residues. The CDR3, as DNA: TGTGCCAGCAGCTTAGCCAGCAACAATGAGCAGTTCTTC. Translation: CASSLASNNEQFF.

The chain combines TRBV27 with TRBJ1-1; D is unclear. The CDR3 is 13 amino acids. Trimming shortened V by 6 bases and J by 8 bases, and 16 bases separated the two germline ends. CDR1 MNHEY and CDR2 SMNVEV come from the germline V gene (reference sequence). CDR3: CASRLWFLSEAFF. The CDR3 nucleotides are TGTGCCAGCAGGCTCTGGTTCCTAAGCGAAGCTTTCTTT.

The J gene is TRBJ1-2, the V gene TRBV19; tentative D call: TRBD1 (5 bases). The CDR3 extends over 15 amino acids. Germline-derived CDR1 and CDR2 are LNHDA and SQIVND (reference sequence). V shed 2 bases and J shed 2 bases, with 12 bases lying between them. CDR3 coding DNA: TGTGCCAGTAGTATACAGGGCTTAGGGAACTATGGCTACACCTTC. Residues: CASSIQGLGNYGYTF.

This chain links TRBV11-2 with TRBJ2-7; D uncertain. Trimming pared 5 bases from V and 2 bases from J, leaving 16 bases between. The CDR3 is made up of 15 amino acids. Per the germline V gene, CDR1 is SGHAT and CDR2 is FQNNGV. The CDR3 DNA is TGTGCCAGCAGCGCCCGGGCCCTGAGTACCTACGAGCAGTACTTC. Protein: CASSARALSTYEQYF.

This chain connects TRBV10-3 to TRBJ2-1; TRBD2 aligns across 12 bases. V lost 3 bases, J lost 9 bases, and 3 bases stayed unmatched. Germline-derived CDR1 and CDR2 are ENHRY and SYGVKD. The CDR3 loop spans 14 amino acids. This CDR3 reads CAISDLAGGTEQFF. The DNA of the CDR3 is TGTGCCATCAGTGATCTAGCGGGGGGGACTGAGCAGTTCTTC.

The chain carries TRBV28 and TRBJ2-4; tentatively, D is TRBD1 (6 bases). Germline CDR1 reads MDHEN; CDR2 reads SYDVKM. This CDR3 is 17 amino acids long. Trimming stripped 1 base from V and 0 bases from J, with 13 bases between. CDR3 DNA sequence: TGTGCCAGCAGTTTATCGACAGGACCCGCAGCCAAAAACATTCAGTACTTC. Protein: CASSLSTGPAAKNIQYF.

CDR3 nucleotides: TGCAGCGTTGAAGACTTTGGGCAGGGCGAAGAGGGGAAGTGCTACACCTTC. This translates into CSVEDFGQGEEGKCYTF. The rearrangement uses TRBV29-1 and TRBJ1-2; tentatively, D is TRBD1 (5 bases). CDR1 and CDR2 (germline): SQVTM, ANQGSEA. The CDR3 loop spans 17 amino acids. V lost 0 bases and J 9 bases, leaving 26 bases between the germline ends.

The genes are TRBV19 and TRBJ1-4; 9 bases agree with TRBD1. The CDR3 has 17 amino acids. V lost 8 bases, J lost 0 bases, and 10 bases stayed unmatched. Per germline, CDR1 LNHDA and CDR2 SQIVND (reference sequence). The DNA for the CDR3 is TGTGCCAGTGATACGGGACAGGGCTCTCCAACTAATGAAAAACTGTTTTTT. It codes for CASDTGQGSPTNEKLFF.

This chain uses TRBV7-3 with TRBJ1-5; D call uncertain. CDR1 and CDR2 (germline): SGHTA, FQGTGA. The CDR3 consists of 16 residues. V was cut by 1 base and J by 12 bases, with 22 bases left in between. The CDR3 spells CASSLSSGRRFGNQHF. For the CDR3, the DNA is TGTGCCAGCAGCTTAAGTTCCGGACGGAGGTTCGGGAACCAGCATTTT. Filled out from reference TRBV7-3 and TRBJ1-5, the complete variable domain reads GAGVSQTPSNKVTEKGKYVELRCDPISGHTALYWYRQSLGQGPEFLIYFQGTGAADDSGLPNDRFFAVRPEGSVSTLKIQRTERGDSAVYLCASSLSSGRRFGNQHFGDGTRLSIL.

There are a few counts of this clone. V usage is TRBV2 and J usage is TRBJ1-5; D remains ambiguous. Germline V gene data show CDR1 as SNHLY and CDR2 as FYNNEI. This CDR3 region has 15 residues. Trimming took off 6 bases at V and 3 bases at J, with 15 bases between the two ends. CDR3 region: CASRTGWFSNQPQHF. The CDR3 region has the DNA TGTGCCAGCAGGACGGGATGGTTCTCCAATCAGCCCCAGCATTTT.

The CDR3 sequence is CASSLVSGDDEQFF. The CDR3 DNA sequence: TGTGCCAGCAGCTTGGTGTCCGGGGATGATGAGCAGTTCTTC. The chain combines TRBV7-3 with TRBJ2-1, with D tentatively TRBD2 (5 bases). The CDR3 is made up of 14 amino acids. V gave up 3 bases and J gave up 8 bases, with 14 bases separating them. Germline assignment: CDR1 SGHTA and CDR2 FQGTGA.

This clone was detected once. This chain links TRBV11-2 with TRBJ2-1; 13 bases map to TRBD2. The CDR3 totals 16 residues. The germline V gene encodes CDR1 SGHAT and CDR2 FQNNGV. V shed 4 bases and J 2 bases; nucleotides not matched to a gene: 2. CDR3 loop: CASSSGLAGAYNEQFF. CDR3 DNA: TGTGCCAGCAGCTCAGGACTAGCGGGAGCCTACAATGAGCAGTTCTTC.

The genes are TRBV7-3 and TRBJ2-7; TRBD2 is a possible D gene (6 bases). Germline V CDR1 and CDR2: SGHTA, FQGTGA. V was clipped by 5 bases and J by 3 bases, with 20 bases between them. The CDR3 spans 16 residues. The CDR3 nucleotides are TGTGCCAGCAGCGCGCAGCCGGGACTGGTCGACTACGAGCAGTACTTC. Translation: CASSAQPGLVDYEQYF.

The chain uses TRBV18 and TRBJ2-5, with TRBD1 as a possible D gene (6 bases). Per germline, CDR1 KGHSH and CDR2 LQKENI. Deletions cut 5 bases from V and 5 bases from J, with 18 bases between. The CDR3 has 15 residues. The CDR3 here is CASSDLQGSGETQYF. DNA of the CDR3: TGTGCCAGCTCAGATCTACAGGGCTCGGGGGAGACCCAGTACTTC.

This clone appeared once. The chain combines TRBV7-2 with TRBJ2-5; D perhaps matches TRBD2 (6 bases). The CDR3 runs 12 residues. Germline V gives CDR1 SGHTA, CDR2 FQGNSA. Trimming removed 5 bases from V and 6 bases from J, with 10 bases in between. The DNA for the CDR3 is TGTGCCAGCAGCCCAGGGAGGCAGACCCAGTACTTC. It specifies CASSPGRQTQYF.